This T cell receptor (beta chain) came from a study of T cell repertoires in aging, cancer and after chemotherapy. About the study: Glioblastoma patients receiving temozolomide-based therapy gave paired samples before and after chemotherapy. The full dataset contained 7 million to 9.5 million TCR reads. Whole-study findings and limits: These repertoire data do not allow conclusions about immunological memory after chemotherapy. Compared with age-matched healthy donors, untreated hematological or solid cancer patients showed higher blood TCR clonality.

This clonotype is a singleton in its sample. Its target is unknown. The CDR3 consists of 15 residues. The ends lost 6 bases at V and 7 bases at J; junction bases unmatched: 9. Looked up from germline, CDR1 is MDHEN and CDR2 is SYDVKM. TRB rearrangements spanning V, D and J were amplified using mixed TRB-A/B primers. TCRdb ran MiXCR on the multiplex PCR reads and lists one entry per CDR3 protein. The sample lists roughly 3,100 distinct CDR3 sequences, 28% occurring once. The template was genomic DNA from peripheral blood, not RNA. Sequenced input: blood. This clonotype originated in a human donor with a solid tumor. The chain uses TRBV28 and TRBJ2-1; TRBD2 aligns across 10 bases. CDR3 amino acids: CASRPGTSARNEQFF. The CDR3 bases are TGTGCCAGCAGGCCCGGGACTAGCGCTAGGAATGAGCAGTTCTTC.